The 21 T cell receptor beta chains below were found in one sample sequenced in a study of vaccination and CD4 T cells after COVID-19. Described treatment: approximately 11-day PBMC culture with coronavirus spike peptide pools or control peptides (ViraFEST assay). No cognate antigen is known for these TCRs. Cultured CD4+ T-cell DNA underwent Oncomine TCR Beta short-read sequencing. TCRdb re-analysed the PCR reads in MiXCR, keeping a single row per CDR3 protein. The table includes 9,100 or so distinct CDR3 sequences, roughly 23% detected once. The sample was cultured CD4+ T cells from blood. All receptors derive from a human donor with COVID-19.

DNA of the CDR3: TGTGCCTGGAGTAGGACTGGCTACGAGCAGTACTTC. Translating it yields CAWSRTGYEQYF. V is TRBV30 and J is TRBJ2-7; maybe TRBD2 (5 bases). Trimming removed 2 bases at V and 3 bases at J, with 8 bases between. This CDR3 region has 12 residues. From germline, CDR1 is GTSNPN and CDR2 SVGIG (reference sequence).

Only a few counts were recorded for this clonotype. This chain links TRBV24-1 with TRBJ2-1, with 8 bases fitting TRBD1. Germline-derived CDR1 and CDR2 are KGHDR and SFDVKD. The CDR3 runs 16 residues. V was pared by 2 bases and J by 7 bases, with 9 bases of the junction left unmatched. The chain's CDR3 is CATSDYGTGELNEQFF. The CDR3 DNA reads TGTGCCACCAGTGATTACGGGACAGGAGAGTTGAATGAGCAGTTCTTC.

This clonotype is judged medium-sized (0.01 to 0.1%). The chain carries TRBV27 and TRBJ1-2; tentatively, D is TRBD1 (5 bases). Germline lookup yields CDR1 MNHEY and CDR2 SMNVEV (reference sequence). V was clipped by 4 bases and J by 10 bases, with 16 bases between them. This CDR3 is 13 amino acids long. The CDR3 loop reads CASSYRDPIDYTF. CDR3 DNA: TGTGCCAGCAGTTACCGGGACCCCATTGACTACACCTTC.

In its sample, this clonotype was seen a few times. The J gene is TRBJ2-5, the V gene TRBV7-9, with 10 bases lining up with TRBD2. Looked up from germline, CDR1 is SEHNR and CDR2 is FQNEAQ (reference sequence). V was clipped by 3 bases and J by 5 bases; unmatched bases: 3. The CDR3 covers 14 residues. This CDR3 reads CASSLGLALETQYF. The CDR3 region has the DNA TGTGCCAGCAGCTTGGGACTAGCGTTGGAGACCCAGTACTTC.

The chain combines TRBV10-3 with TRBJ2-3, with D unresolved. Germline V gene sequence: CDR1 ENHRY, CDR2 SYGVKD. The CDR3 totals 11 residues. V dropped 4 bases and J dropped 6 bases, with 5 bases sitting between them. The CDR3 loop reads CAISVWDTQYF. In nucleotides, the CDR3 is TGTGCCATCAGTGTTTGGGATACGCAGTATTTT.

This chain connects TRBV6-5 to TRBJ1-6, with 10 nucleotides matching TRBD1. The CDR3 is 14 residues long. Germline values: CDR1 MNHEY, CDR2 SVGAGI. Trimming cost V 2 bases and J 11 bases; bases outside gene matches: 3. CDR3 DNA: TGTGCCAGCAGTTACGGGGACAGGGGACCACCCCTCCACTTT. Encoded protein: CASSYGDRGPPLHF.

Comment on this clonotype: This may be a read error: a much more frequent sequence differs by one nucleotide. This chain connects TRBV20-1 to TRBJ1-2; TRBD1 might be the D (6 bases). Per the germline V gene, CDR1 is DFQATT and CDR2 is SNEGSKA (reference sequence). The CDR3 loop spans 15 amino acids. Here the CDR3 DNA reads TGCAGTGCTAGAGTGGCGGGGGCCGCTAACTATGGCCACACCTTC. Protein: CSARVAGAANYGHTF.

The rearrangement uses TRBV6-1 and TRBJ2-7; the match to TRBD1 covers 7 bases. CDR3 length: 14 amino acids. J gave up 3 bases and V 6 bases, and 8 bases lay outside the gene matches. Germline V CDR1 and CDR2: MNHNS, SASEGT. The CDR3 DNA is TGTGCCAGCAGGTTGGGACAGACTATCTACGAGCAGTACTTC. Translated, it gives CASRLGQTIYEQYF.

This clonotype has just a few counts. The V and J genes are TRBV20-1 and TRBJ1-1; D remains unclear. Per the germline V gene, CDR1 is DFQATT and CDR2 is SNEGSKA (reference sequence). Trimming pared 3 bases from V and 3 bases from J, leaving 8 bases between. The CDR3 totals 12 residues. In nucleotides, the CDR3 is TGCAGTGCTAGCCGGTTTGACACTGAAGCTTTCTTT. Its protein product is CSASRFDTEAFF.

V is TRBV24-1 and J is TRBJ2-1; tentatively, D is TRBD1 (6 bases). V shed 3 bases and J shed 8 bases, with 16 bases lying between them. The CDR3 has 15 residues. CDR1 and CDR2 from the germline V gene are KGHDR and SFDVKD. CDR3 protein: CATSDMGATAHEQFF. The CDR3 DNA is TGTGCCACCAGTGATATGGGGGCTACAGCCCATGAGCAGTTCTTC.

This clonotype was seen a handful of times. V gene TRBV21-1 combines with J gene TRBJ1-1; the tabulated D call, TRBD1, remains unverified against the DNA. TRBV21-1 is deemed a pseudogene. This CDR3 contains 16 residues. The CDR3 sequence is CASSPPVDSMNTEAFF. CDR3 sequence (DNA): TGTGCCAGCAGCCCCCCGGTGGACAGCATGAACACTGAAGCTTTCTTT.

The chain couples TRBV20-1 to TRBJ2-5, with D perhaps TRBD1 or TRBD2 (5 bases each). CDR1 and CDR2 (germline): DFQATT, SNEGSKA (reference sequence). This CDR3 has 14 amino acids. Trimming pared 6 bases from V and 4 bases from J, leaving 18 bases between. CDR3 coding DNA: TGCAGTGCCAGGGCCTCGGGGTCCCCAGAGACCCAGTACTTC. The encoded protein is CSARASGSPETQYF.

This clonotype has more than one count but fewer than ten. CDR3 region: CSARDSRVGYTF. Here the CDR3 DNA reads TGCAGTGCTAGAGATTCAAGGGTCGGCTACACCTTC. The rearrangement joins TRBV20-1 to TRBJ1-2; unclear D gene. This CDR3 comprises 12 residues. V gave up 0 bases and J gave up 8 bases, with 10 bases separating them. Germline CDR1 DFQATT, CDR2 SNEGSKA (reference sequence).

This clonotype has more than one count but fewer than ten. The chain couples TRBV20-1 to TRBJ2-1, with D perhaps matching TRBD1 (5 bases). CDR3 length: 13 amino acids. V was shortened by 6 bases and J by 3 bases, with 12 bases between the two germline ends. Germline V gene lookup returns CDR1 DFQATT and CDR2 SNEGSKA (reference sequence). The CDR3 loop reads CSATRGLYNEQFF. The CDR3 DNA is TGCAGTGCCACAAGGGGTCTCTACAATGAGCAGTTCTTC.

V is TRBV7-2 and J is TRBJ2-2, with no clear D. With 2 bases removed from V and 2 bases from J, the gap between germline ends came to 6 bases. Germline V gives CDR1 SGHTA, CDR2 FQGNSA. CDR3 length equals 14 residues. The CDR3 here is CASSLKLNTGELFF. The CDR3 bases are TGTGCCAGCAGCTTAAAACTTAACACCGGGGAGCTGTTTTTT.

This clonotype is medium-sized. The chain uses TRBV21-1 and TRBJ1-5; TRBD1, the table's D call, lacks a check against the DNA. TRBV21-1 is annotated as a pseudogene. This CDR3 has 16 residues. The CDR3 spells CASSTPDREDNQPQHF. In DNA, the CDR3 is TGTGCCAGCAGCACGCCCGACAGGGAGGACAATCAGCCCCAGCATTTT.

The sample holds one count of this clonotype. CDR3 in amino acids: CASSQDHLAGYNEQFF. In DNA form, the CDR3 reads TGCGCCAGCAGCCAAGATCACCTAGCGGGCTACAATGAGCAGTTCTTC. The chain joins TRBV4-1 to TRBJ2-1; 8 bases agree with TRBD2. Germline V gene lookup returns CDR1 MGHRA and CDR2 YSYEKL. The V and J ends lost 0 bases and 3 bases, in that order; junction bases with no gene match: 4. The CDR3 has 16 residues.

This clonotype is termed medium-sized. This sequence joins TRBV27 and TRBJ1-5; the D gene is possibly TRBD1 (5 bases). CDR3 length: 16 amino acids. V was pared by 1 base and J by 0 bases, with 10 bases between. Germline V gives CDR1 MNHEY, CDR2 SMNVEV (reference sequence). The DNA for the CDR3 is TGTGCCAGCAGTTTATGGGGGGACTATAGCAATCAGCCCCAGCATTTT. This encodes CASSLWGDYSNQPQHF.

The J gene is TRBJ1-2, the V gene TRBV7-2; D is unclear. The germline gives CDR1 SGHTA, CDR2 FQGNSA. The V end was cut by 4 bases, the J end by 4 bases, with 16 bases between. The CDR3 runs 15 residues. As DNA, the CDR3 is TGTGCCAGCAGCTCCGCGGGCAGGTTAGGCTATGGCTACACCTTC. Translated, it gives CASSSAGRLGYGYTF.

This clonotype was counted only a few times. The gene calls are TRBV19 and TRBJ1-2; D remains ambiguous. Germline CDR1 LNHDA, CDR2 SQIVND (reference sequence). The CDR3 length is 11 residues. V was cut by 2 bases and J by 6 bases, with 4 bases left in between. The CDR3 is CASSITDGYTF. The CDR3 nucleotides are TGTGCCAGTAGTATAACCGATGGCTACACCTTC.

By frequency in the sample, this clonotype is medium-sized. This sequence joins TRBV20-1 and TRBJ1-6; 12 bases map to TRBD1. CDR1 and CDR2 from the germline V gene are DFQATT and SNEGSKA (reference sequence). The CDR3 length is 13 residues. The CDR3 reads CSGTGGGNSPLHF. The DNA for the CDR3 is TGCAGCGGGACAGGGGGCGGGAATTCACCCCTCCACTTT.